Given below is one T cell receptor (beta chain) in context. Antigen unknown. Sequencing used immunoSEQ multiplex PCR; TCRdb keeps in-frame clones, though not all of them. The sample shows about 280,000 clones, 70% to 90% of them seen only once. These data belong to a study of cytomegalovirus exposure and HLA in healthy donors. Study-wide points: Cytomegalovirus-associated TCR beta chains were listed, numbering some 180. Reported results showed that the classifier diagnosed cytomegalovirus status with high specificity and sensitivity.

Trimming took 0 bases from V and 7 from J; bases not matched to a gene: 4. Germline V CDR1 and CDR2: SGHDT, YYEEEE. This CDR3 has 15 residues. This clonotype was sampled from a woman in her late teens or twenties in good health and CMV-seronegative. Sequencing was performed on PBMCs. The J gene is TRBJ1-5, the V gene TRBV5-6, with TRBD1 matching 10 bases. CDR3 residues: CASSLAGTGEQPQHF. The DNA for the CDR3 is TGTGCCAGCAGCTTGGCCGGGACAGGGGAACAGCCCCAGCATTTT.